This TCR beta chain was observed in a study of beta chain features in type 1 diabetes (dated by TCRdb to 2016 to 2018). With regard to the full study: Mean age, gender distribution, total cell number and subset yield were not different between patients and healthy donors. A total of over 95,000,000 sorted cells were examined across all samples, and RNA yield correlated strongly with the number of cells per subset. In the study, recently diagnosed type 1 diabetes patients and matched healthy donors were compared on the TCRB repertoires of their sorted circulating CD4+ T cell subsets. Naive and central memory subsets were obtained from all 30 or so donors, but regulatory and stem cell-like memory subsets were isolated from only 8 patients and roughly 8 healthy donors.

General conclusions and limits of the study: PCR might favor shorter templates, but patient and control samples were amplified and corrected together, so any skew would affect both groups equally. Because cDNA was sequenced instead of genomic DNA, highly expressing activated cells could be over-represented, though the groups showed no difference in activation or CD3 levels. Naive, central memory and regulatory TCRB repertoires appeared to be more similar among patients than among healthy donors. In all four CD4+ subsets, TCRB CDR3 length was moderately but significantly shorter in type 1 diabetes patients. Patients with type 1 diabetes made fewer insertions and deleted more nucleotides at VDJ recombination sites, implying thymic rearrangement abnormalities. Only small numbers of individuals were included in the HLA sub-analyses, which left unresolved whether HLA type had any influence on TCRB rearrangement.

Each donor gave one peripheral blood draw, averaging approximately 110 mL, which was collected into heparinised tubes. A BD FACSAria II was used to sort naive, central memory, regulatory and stem cell-like memory CD4+ T cells with a panel that included CD45RO, CCR7, CD25, CD127, CD95 and CD27. Purity was above 95% for every sorted population. PBMCs were separated immediately by Lymphoprep density gradient centrifugation and were stained directly, without being cultured. So that batch effects would be minimized, each experiment stained and sorted samples in pairs, pairing one healthy donor with one patient. The CDR3, cysteine through phenylalanine, is 11 amino acids long. The read is trimmed to its CDR3 DNA, 33 bases read in frame from base 1. CDR1 and CDR2, per the germline V gene (reference sequence), are DFQATT and SNEGSKA. V sheds 3 bases and J sheds 7 bases, leaving 7 bases between their ends.

About this clone itself: What this receptor recognizes is not known. No clone much larger than this one lies a single base away; base qualities are absent.

The High Capacity cDNA Reverse Transcription Kit was used to reverse transcribe all of the isolated RNA, meaning that expressed TCRB transcripts were what got sequenced. Deep immunoSEQ sequencing was applied to naive, central memory and regulatory T cell samples, giving an average of approximately 4 million total reads per sample. Sorted cells were lysed in RLT buffer, and RNA was extracted using DNase-treated RNeasy Micro or Mini kits according to cell number. To prevent cross-contamination, every cell subset was processed on its own, while patient and healthy donor samples were processed together. The immunoSEQ multiplex PCR was used to amplify TCRB sequences from cDNA, yielding 87-bp fragments that span the CDR3 region. Sequencing of the amplicons was done on the Illumina HiSeq platform. From the authors' description of their analysis: PCR bias was corrected computationally using synthetic template baselines, and reads within Hamming distance 2 were collapsed, with unmergeable singletons discarded. Reads were aligned against IMGT to assign V, D and J genes, CDR3 length and insertions or deletions at six rearrangement sites. Within each subset, clonotype counts were normalized to sorted cell number, after which true diversity and Gini coefficients were computed with the tcR R package. The overlap coefficient, calculated on TCRB nucleotide sequences, was used to measure repertoire sharing. Out-of-frame TCRB sequences from naive cells were analyzed to stand in for the pre-selection repertoire. TCRdb obtained this table from immuneACCESS and retained in-frame rearrangements with V and J assigned. These tables miss some clones; where compared with another copy, unresolved V genes account for less than half of the shortfall, and the remainder is unexplained. V, J and clone size were drawn from that table, and D and trimming were deduced from the DNA. This sample holds 860,000 or so clones; roughly 17% were observed only once. The ten largest clones represent 0.02% to 0.025% of the sample.

The source is a woman under 30 in good health. The sequenced sample consisted of naive CD4+ T cells from blood. This sample's cell subset or site label indicates: true naive CD4+ T cells. The chain uses TRBV20-1 and TRBJ2-1, with no confident D gene call. The sequenced DNA is TGCAGTGCTAGCCCTTGGAATGAGCAGTTCTTC. This sequence encodes CSASPWNEQFF.